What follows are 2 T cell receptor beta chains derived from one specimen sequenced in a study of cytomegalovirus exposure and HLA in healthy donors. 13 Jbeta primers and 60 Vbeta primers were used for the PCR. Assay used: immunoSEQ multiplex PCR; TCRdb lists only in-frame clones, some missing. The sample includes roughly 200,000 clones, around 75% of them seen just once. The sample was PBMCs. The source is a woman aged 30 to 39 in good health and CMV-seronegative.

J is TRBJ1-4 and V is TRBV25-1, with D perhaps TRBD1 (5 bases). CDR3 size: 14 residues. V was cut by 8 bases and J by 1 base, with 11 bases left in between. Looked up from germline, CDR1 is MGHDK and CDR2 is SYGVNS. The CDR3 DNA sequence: TGTGCCAGCCGCCGCGGGGGAACTAATGAAAAACTGTTTTTT. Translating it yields CASRRGGTNEKLFF. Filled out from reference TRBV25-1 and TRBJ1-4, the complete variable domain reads EADIYQTPRYLVIGTGKKITLECSQTMGHDKMYWYQQDPGMELHLIHYSYGVNSTEKGDLSSESTVSRIRTEHFPLTLESARPSHTSQYLCASRRGGTNEKLFFGSGTQLSVL.

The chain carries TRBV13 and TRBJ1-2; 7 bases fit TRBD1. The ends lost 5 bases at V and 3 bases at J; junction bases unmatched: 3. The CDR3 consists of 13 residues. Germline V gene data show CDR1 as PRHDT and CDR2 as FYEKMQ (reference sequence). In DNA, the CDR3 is TGTGCCAGCAGCCCTGACAGGGACTATGGCTACACCTTC. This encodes CASSPDRDYGYTF.